This paragraph reports one T cell receptor beta chain. PCR involved 60 Vbeta and 13 Jbeta primers. Some clones are missing from TCRdb's copy, which holds only in-frame ones; the method was immunoSEQ multiplex PCR. The sample contains about 69,000 clones, about 76% of which appear only once. The V gene lost 6 bases and the J gene lost 6 bases, with 12 bases spanning the gap. The V gene's germline CDR1 is LNHDA and CDR2 SQIVND (reference sequence). CDR3 size: 13 residues. This specimen comes from a study of cytomegalovirus exposure and HLA in healthy donors. Sequencing was carried out using PBMCs. The V and J genes are TRBV19 and TRBJ1-5; TRBD1 is a possible D gene (5 bases). The sequence came from a man between 18 and 29 years old in good health and CMV-seronegative. CDR3 sequence: CASRFSGAQPQHF. The CDR3 region has the DNA TGTGCCAGTAGGTTTAGCGGGGCTCAGCCCCAGCATTTT.